Presented here are 3 T cell receptor beta chains from one specimen sequenced in a study of T cells in Graves' hyperthyroidism and ophthalmopathy. Regions amplified from RNA transcripts were the TCR beta CDR3 regions. HTBI primers were employed in a first-round RT-PCR of the TCR CDR3. TCRdb passed the multiplex PCR reads through MiXCR, listing each CDR3 protein once. The sample gives a few hundred thousand distinct CDR3 sequences, 15% to 20% of which show up once; around 3.5% is in the top ten. Sequenced: blood. These TCRs come from a woman in her thirties or forties with Graves' ophthalmopathy.

This clonotype has at least ten counts. The V call is TRBV6-1, the J call TRBJ2-3, with no clear D. V gave up 3 bases and J gave up 2 bases, with 15 bases separating them. The CDR3 runs 16 residues. CDR1 and CDR2 from the germline V gene are MNHNS and SASEGT. CDR3 loop: CASSDLRATHTDTQYF. CDR3 DNA sequence: TGTGCCAGCAGTGACCTTAGGGCTACCCACACAGATACGCAGTATTTT.

This clonotype showed up just a few times. The chain employs TRBV2 and TRBJ1-1, with TRBD1 matching 7 bases. This CDR3 comprises 15 residues. Germline V gene sequence: CDR1 SNHLY, CDR2 FYNNEI. With 7 bases clipped from V and 1 base from J, the junction kept 9 bases outside the gene matches. In DNA, the CDR3 is TGTGCCAGCAAACTAGGACAGGATAGGAACACTGAAGCTTTCTTT. Amino acid sequence: CASKLGQDRNTEAFF.

CDR3 region: CATSRDLGNTIYF. Here the CDR3 DNA reads TGTGCCACCAGCAGAGATCTGGGAAACACCATATATTTT. The chain employs TRBV15 and TRBJ1-3; D call uncertain. Per the germline V gene, CDR1 is LNHNV and CDR2 is YYDKDF (reference sequence). V was cut by 0 bases and J by 4 bases, with 4 bases left in between. This CDR3 is built from 13 residues.